This T cell receptor (beta chain) was recovered during a study of shared clonotypes between healthy human individuals. This CDR3 is built from 16 residues. After removal of 0 bases from V and 7 bases from J, the junction contained 11 bases not matched to a gene. Germline V gene data show CDR1 as SQVTM and CDR2 as ANQGSEA. Sequencing used immunoSEQ multiplex PCR; TCRdb keeps in-frame clones, though not all of them. Of over 2,000,000 clones in the sample, about 94% were seen once. CD8 cells classed as naive were CD45RO-negative and positively selected for CCR7, excluding terminally differentiated effector memory CD45RA+ cells. General study points: Across a few donors, naive CD4 shared 4.5% to 6%, naive CD8 more than 3%, memory CD4 roughly 2.4%, memory CD8 about 0.4%.

As for this clone: Its antigen is still unknown.

Specimen: naive CD8+ T cells from PBMCs. The gene calls are TRBV29-1 and TRBJ2-1; 8 positions match TRBD2. This receptor was obtained from a young man in good health. Some clones in this sample may be carry-over from other donors' samples. The CDR3 loop reads CSVEDPDSGVINEQFF. The CDR3 nucleotides read TGCAGCGTTGAAGATCCGGATAGCGGGGTAATAAATGAGCAGTTCTTC.